Given below is one T cell receptor (beta chain) in context. The data were taken from a study of PD-L1 blockade in urothelial cancer. Study-level information: The researchers analyzed blood 3 weeks (second dose) and 6 weeks after treatment start.

This CDR3 is 12 amino acids long. J gave up 5 bases and V 3 bases, and 0 bases lay outside the gene matches. Germline V lookup: CDR1 MNHNS, CDR2 SASEGT. The assay was immunoSEQ multiplex PCR, and TCRdb's table has in-frame clones only and misses some. The sample includes under 100,000 clones, 82% seen only once; the top ten take 8% to 9.5%. The receptor's source is a man between 65 and 85 years old with urothelial cancer. The rearrangement uses TRBV6-1 and TRBJ2-7, with TRBD1 matching 8 bases. Sequencing used PBMCs, obtained around atezolizumab (anti-PD-L1) treatment. The CDR3 loop is CASSEDRDEQYF. DNA of the CDR3: TGTGCCAGCAGTGAGGACAGGGACGAGCAGTACTTC.